This T cell receptor (beta chain) came from a study of technical replicates of blood from a few donors. The data were produced by immunoSEQ multiplex PCR, yet TCRdb's version contains in-frame clones alone and is incomplete. Counted here are around 83,000 clones, 94% occurring once; the ten biggest clones make up under 0.3%. The CDR3 is made up of 13 amino acids. Germline V gives CDR1 SGHRS, CDR2 YFSETQ. V lost 2 bases, J lost 1 base, and 6 bases lay in between. The source of this sequence is a human donor in good health. Sequenced material: T cells isolated from PBMCs. The chain is built from TRBV5-1 and TRBJ1-1; D unclear. In DNA form, the CDR3 reads TGCGCCAGCAGCTTAGCCAAGAACACTGAAGCTTTCTTT. This translates into CASSLAKNTEAFF.